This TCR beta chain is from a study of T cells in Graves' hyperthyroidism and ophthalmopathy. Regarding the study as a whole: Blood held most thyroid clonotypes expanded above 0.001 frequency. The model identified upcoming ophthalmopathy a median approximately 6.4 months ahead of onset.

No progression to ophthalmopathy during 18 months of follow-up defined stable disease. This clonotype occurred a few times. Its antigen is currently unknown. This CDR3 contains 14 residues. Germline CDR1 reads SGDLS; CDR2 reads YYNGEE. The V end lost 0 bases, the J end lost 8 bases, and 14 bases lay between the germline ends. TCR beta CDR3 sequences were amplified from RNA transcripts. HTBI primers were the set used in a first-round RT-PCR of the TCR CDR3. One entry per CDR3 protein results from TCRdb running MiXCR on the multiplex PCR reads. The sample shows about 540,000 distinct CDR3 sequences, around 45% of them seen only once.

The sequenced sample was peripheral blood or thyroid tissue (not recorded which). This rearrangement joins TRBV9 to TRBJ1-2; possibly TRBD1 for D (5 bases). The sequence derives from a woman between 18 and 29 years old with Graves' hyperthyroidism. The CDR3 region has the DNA TGTGCCAGCAGCGTAGGACAGATTCAAGGGGGCTACACCTTC. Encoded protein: CASSVGQIQGGYTF.